This passage covers 9 T cell receptor beta chains from one sample sequenced in a study of CD8+CD57+ T cells in acquired aplastic anemia. Flow cytometry had shown expanded CD8+CD57+ cells in the patients chosen for sequencing. TCR beta VDJ and CDR3 profiling used genomic DNA as template. Via MiXCR, TCRdb re-called the reads, giving one row per CDR3 protein. The table includes about 470,000 distinct CDR3 sequences, about a third detected once. The material sequenced was sorted CD4+, CD8+, or CD8+CD57+ T cells (not recorded which) from PBMCs. The receptors shown here come from a human donor with aplastic anemia.

This clonotype came up a few times. The genes are TRBV5-1 and TRBJ2-3, with 14 bases that match TRBD2. Germline V CDR1 and CDR2: SGHRS, YFSETQ. CDR3 length: 17 amino acids. Unmatched junction bases numbered 5, after V lost 3 bases and J lost 2 bases. This chain's CDR3 is CASSSMGLAGDTDTQYF. CDR3 bases: TGCGCCAGCAGCTCCATGGGACTAGCGGGGGACACAGATACGCAGTATTTT.

V is TRBV28 and J is TRBJ2-7; D gene unclear. With 7 bases removed from V and 5 bases from J, the gap between germline ends came to 21 bases. Germline CDR1 and CDR2: MDHEN and SYDVKM. The CDR3 length is 15 residues. The CDR3 is CASNPHESRPDEQYF. CDR3 DNA: TGTGCCAGCAATCCACACGAATCTCGCCCGGACGAGCAGTACTTC. The whole variable domain, remainder taken from reference TRBV28 and TRBJ2-7, is DVKVTQSSRYLVKRTGEKVFLECVQDMDHENMFWYRQDPGLGLRLIYFSYDVKMKEKGDIPEGYSVSREKKERFSLILESASTNQTSMYLCASNPHESRPDEQYFGPGTRLTVT.

The chain links TRBV7-8 to TRBJ2-3; 10 positions agree with TRBD2. V gave up 5 bases and J gave up 3 bases; unmatched junction bases: 11. Germline CDR1 reads SGHVS; CDR2 reads FQNEAQ. This CDR3 is built from 17 residues. CDR3: CASSPPPPSGRTDTQYF. As DNA, the CDR3 is TGTGCCAGCAGCCCCCCCCCCCCTAGCGGGAGAACAGATACGCAGTATTTT.

Many counts were recorded for this clonotype. The chain links TRBV20-1 to TRBJ2-7, with 10 nucleotides matching TRBD2. The junction had 6 bases not matched to a gene; V was cut back by 3 bases and J by 4 bases. The germline V gene encodes CDR1 DFQATT and CDR2 SNEGSKA (reference sequence). There are 14 residues in the CDR3. The CDR3 sequence: CSARNLAGAYEQYF. The DNA of the CDR3 is TGCAGTGCTAGGAATCTAGCGGGGGCGTACGAGCAGTACTTC.

The CDR3 sequence is CSAQQGFYGYTF. The CDR3 region has the DNA TGCAGCGCTCAACAGGGGTTTTATGGCTACACCTTC. V gene TRBV29-1 combines with J gene TRBJ1-2; 7 bases agree with TRBD1. The trim removed 7 bases at V and 5 bases at J, leaving 7 bases unmatched. The CDR3 extends over 12 amino acids. Germline loops: CDR1 SQVTM, CDR2 ANQGSEA.

The chain is built from TRBV25-1 and TRBJ2-1; possibly TRBD2 for D (6 bases). Trimming stripped 11 bases from V and 10 bases from J, with 18 bases between. CDR1 is MGHDK, CDR2 SYGVNS, per germline. The CDR3 is made up of 12 amino acids. The CDR3 DNA reads as TGTGCCTGGAGTGTACCGGGAGTGGAGCAGTTCTTC. Its protein is CAWSVPGVEQFF.

This clonotype appeared many times. The V gene is TRBV7-8, the J gene TRBJ2-7; D gene ambiguous. V was pared by 0 bases and J by 5 bases, with 11 bases between. Germline V lookup: CDR1 SGHVS, CDR2 FQNEAQ. The CDR3 is made up of 14 amino acids. The CDR3 region is CASSLAGRVNEQYF. DNA of the CDR3: TGTGCCAGCAGCTTAGCGGGAAGAGTCAACGAGCAGTACTTC.

The CDR3 sequence is CASSLGQSNSGELFF. The CDR3 region has the DNA TGTGCCAGTAGTTTGGGACAGTCCAACTCCGGGGAGCTGTTTTTT. The chain couples TRBV19 to TRBJ2-2, with 7 positions matching TRBD1. This CDR3 region has 15 residues. CDR1 is LNHDA, CDR2 SQIVND, per germline (reference sequence). Trimming took 5 bases from V and 6 from J; bases not matched to a gene: 9. The variable domain in full, completed from reference TRBV19 and TRBJ2-2, reads DGGITQSPKYLFRKEGQNVTLSCEQNLNHDAMYWYRQDPGQGLRLIYYSQIVNDFQKGDIAEGYSVSREKKESFPLTVTSAQKNPTAFYLCASSLGQSNSGELFFGEGSRLTVL.

This clonotype was counted at least ten times. This chain links TRBV12-3 or TRBV12-4 with TRBJ1-2, with TRBD1 as a possible D gene (5 bases). V was clipped by 3 bases and J by 1 base, with 9 bases between them. This CDR3 is 14 amino acids long. Here the CDR3 reads CASSFLDSNYGYTF. In DNA form, the CDR3 reads TGTGCCAGCAGTTTCTTAGACAGTAACTATGGCTACACCTTC.